The 3 T cell receptor beta chains given below trace back to one sample, sequenced in a study of identical twins. TCRdb ran MiXCR on the 5' RACE reads and lists one entry per CDR3 protein. The data show about 530,000 distinct CDR3 sequences, about a fifth seen once. These data were also reused for a study on yellow fever vaccine responses in identical twins.

Specimen: CD4+ T cells sorted from blood. The receptors were gathered from a young woman in good health.

This chain connects TRBV20-1 to TRBJ2-1; 14 bases line up with TRBD2. CDR3 length: 16 residues. Germline V gene sequence: CDR1 DFQATT, CDR2 SNEGSKA (reference sequence). After removal of 6 bases from V and 0 bases from J, the junction contained 4 bases not matched to a gene. CDR3 in amino acids: CSADGTSGSSYNEQFF. As DNA, the CDR3 is TGCAGTGCGGACGGGACTAGCGGGAGCTCCTACAATGAGCAGTTCTTC.

This chain connects TRBV2 to TRBJ2-7; unclear D gene. Per the germline V gene, CDR1 is SNHLY and CDR2 is FYNNEI. The CDR3 has 11 amino acids. The germline V and J ends were trimmed by 5 bases and 6 bases, with 8 bases remaining between them. This CDR3 is CASSSGFEQYF. CDR3 DNA sequence: TGTGCCAGCAGTAGTGGGTTCGAGCAGTACTTC.

Points on this clonotype: The junction departs from the called germline gene at one end, perhaps through a read error. V usage is TRBV14 and J usage is TRBJ2-2; no clear D. Germline V gene data show CDR1 as SGHDN and CDR2 as FVKESK. There are 15 residues in the CDR3. In DNA form, the CDR3 reads TGTGACAGCAGCCAAGAACTCGCCTACACCGGGGAGCTGTTTTTT. Translating gives CDSSQELAYTGELFF.